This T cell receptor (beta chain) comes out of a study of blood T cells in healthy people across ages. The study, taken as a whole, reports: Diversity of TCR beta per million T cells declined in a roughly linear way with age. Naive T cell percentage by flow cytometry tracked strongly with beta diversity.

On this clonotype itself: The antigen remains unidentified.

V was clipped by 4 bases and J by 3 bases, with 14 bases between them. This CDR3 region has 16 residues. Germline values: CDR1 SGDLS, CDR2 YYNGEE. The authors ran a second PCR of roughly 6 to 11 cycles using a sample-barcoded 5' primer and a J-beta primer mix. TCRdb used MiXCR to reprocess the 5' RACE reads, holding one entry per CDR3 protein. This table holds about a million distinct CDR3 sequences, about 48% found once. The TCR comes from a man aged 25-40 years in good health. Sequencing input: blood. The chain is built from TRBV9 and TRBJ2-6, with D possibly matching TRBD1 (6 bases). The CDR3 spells CASSHPTGHGANVLTF. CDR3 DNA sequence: TGTGCCAGCAGCCATCCCACAGGGCATGGGGCCAACGTCCTGACTTTC.